Listed below are T cell receptor beta chains from one sample, sequenced in a study of radiotherapy plus CTLA-4 blockade in lung cancer. Assay: immunoSEQ multiplex PCR; the TCRdb copy retains only in-frame clones and omits some. This table holds about 93,000 clones, about 91% found once. Sequencing was performed on peripheral blood, taken from a patient treated with radiotherapy plus ipilimumab. The receptors shown here come from a human donor with non-small cell lung cancer that progressed on radiotherapy plus ipilimumab. The CDR3 runs from the conserved cysteine through the conserved F or W. Fields, in order: D gene, J gene, clone size, V gene, CDR3 protein, CDR3 DNA. The D gene is left open where the match is weak. Clone size is given for some rows only: seen once, a few or many times, or a class if the clone is expanded.

d_gene: NA
j_gene: TRBJ2-2
abundance: NA
v_gene: TRBV6-5
CDR3aa: CASSQDTGELFF
CDR3nt: TGTGCCAGCAGTCAGGACACCGGGGAGCTGTTTTTT

d_gene: TRBD2
j_gene: TRBJ2-1
abundance: once
v_gene: TRBV27
CDR3aa: CASSAAGTTRANEQFF
CDR3nt: TGTGCCAGCAGTGCGGCCGGGACTACAAGAGCCAATGAGCAGTTCTTC

d_gene: NA
j_gene: TRBJ1-2
abundance: NA
v_gene: TRBV27
CDR3aa: CASTSRGVNGYTF
CDR3nt: TGTGCCAGCACCTCACGCGGTGTGAATGGCTACACCTTC

d_gene: TRBD1
j_gene: TRBJ2-3
abundance: NA
v_gene: TRBV2
CDR3aa: CASLRDRISTDTQYF
CDR3nt: TGTGCCAGCCTCCGGGACAGAATTAGCACAGATACGCAGTATTTT

d_gene: NA
j_gene: TRBJ1-1
abundance: NA
v_gene: TRBV18
CDR3aa: CASSLSAMNTEAFF
CDR3nt: TGTGCCAGCTCATTGTCAGCCATGAACACTGAAGCTTTCTTT

d_gene: NA
j_gene: TRBJ1-1
abundance: NA
v_gene: TRBV30
CDR3aa: CAWSVQVYTEAFF
CDR3nt: TGTGCCTGGAGTGTACAGGTTTACACTGAAGCTTTCTTT

d_gene: NA
j_gene: TRBJ2-2
abundance: NA
v_gene: TRBV7-9
CDR3aa: CASSLAGRGRTGELFF
CDR3nt: TGTGCCAGCAGCTTAGCCGGGCGGGGTCGAACCGGGGAGCTGTTTTTT

d_gene: NA
j_gene: TRBJ2-5
abundance: NA
v_gene: TRBV19
CDR3aa: CASGGNVETQYF
CDR3nt: TGTGCCAGTGGGGGGAATGTCGAGACCCAGTACTTC

d_gene: TRBD1
j_gene: TRBJ1-4
abundance: NA
v_gene: TRBV19
CDR3aa: CASSIGGGQGREKLFF
CDR3nt: TGTGCCAGTAGTATAGGCGGTGGACAGGGACGTGAAAAACTGTTTTTT

d_gene: NA
j_gene: TRBJ2-6
abundance: NA
v_gene: TRBV14
CDR3aa: CASSLRGLGANVLTF
CDR3nt: TGTGCCAGCAGCCTAAGGGGTTTGGGGGCCAACGTCCTGACTTTC

d_gene: TRBD1
j_gene: TRBJ1-1
abundance: NA
v_gene: TRBV7-9
CDR3aa: CASSSGTAITEAFF
CDR3nt: TGTGCCAGCAGCTCCGGGACAGCCATCACTGAAGCTTTCTTT

d_gene: NA
j_gene: TRBJ2-4
abundance: NA
v_gene: TRBV2
CDR3aa: CASSTRGWGEVKNIQYF
CDR3nt: TGTGCCAGCAGTACTAGAGGGTGGGGCGAGGTCAAAAACATTCAGTACTTC

d_gene: NA
j_gene: TRBJ1-1
abundance: NA
v_gene: TRBV29-1
CDR3aa: CSVSQGPEAFF
CDR3nt: TGCAGCGTTTCCCAGGGGCCCGAAGCTTTCTTT

d_gene: NA
j_gene: TRBJ2-2
abundance: NA
v_gene: TRBV6-1
CDR3aa: CASSKERDSHNTGELFF
CDR3nt: TGTGCCAGCAGTAAAGAGAGGGACTCCCATAACACCGGGGAGCTGTTTTTT

d_gene: TRBD1
j_gene: TRBJ2-1
abundance: once
v_gene: TRBV5-1
CDR3aa: CASSLQGKEQFF
CDR3nt: TGCGCCAGCAGCTTACAGGGGAAGGAGCAGTTCTTC

d_gene: TRBD1
j_gene: TRBJ2-7
abundance: NA
v_gene: TRBV6-5
CDR3aa: CASSTQGAYEQYF
CDR3nt: TGTGCCAGCTCTACCCAGGGGGCCTACGAGCAGTACTTC

d_gene: TRBD2
j_gene: TRBJ2-5
abundance: NA
v_gene: TRBV6-1
CDR3aa: CASSDETSGSWYQETQYF
CDR3nt: TGTGCCAGCAGTGATGAGACTAGCGGGAGTTGGTACCAAGAGACCCAGTACTTC

d_gene: NA
j_gene: TRBJ2-5
abundance: NA
v_gene: TRBV11-2
CDR3aa: CASSPQGRGQETQYF
CDR3nt: TGTGCCAGCAGCCCTCAGGGGAGAGGACAAGAGACCCAGTACTTC

d_gene: NA
j_gene: TRBJ2-3
abundance: NA
v_gene: TRBV2
CDR3aa: CASSQEGTDTQYF
CDR3nt: TGTGCCAGCAGTCAAGAAGGGACAGATACGCAGTATTTT

d_gene: TRBD2
j_gene: TRBJ2-7
abundance: NA
v_gene: TRBV9
CDR3aa: CASSVEGTSGPYEQYF
CDR3nt: TGTGCCAGCAGCGTAGAAGGGACTAGCGGGCCCTACGAGCAGTACTTC

d_gene: NA
j_gene: TRBJ2-1
abundance: NA
v_gene: TRBV7-9
CDR3aa: CASSERGYNEQFF
CDR3nt: TGTGCCAGCAGCGAACGGGGCTACAATGAGCAGTTCTTC

d_gene: NA
j_gene: TRBJ2-2
abundance: NA
v_gene: TRBV6-1
CDR3aa: CASIAGFNTGELFF
CDR3nt: TGTGCCAGCATTGCAGGGTTTAACACCGGGGAGCTGTTTTTT

d_gene: NA
j_gene: TRBJ2-5
abundance: NA
v_gene: TRBV30
CDR3aa: CAWSGQTKTQYF
CDR3nt: TGTGCCTGGAGCGGACAGACTAAGACCCAGTACTTC

d_gene: NA
j_gene: TRBJ1-1
abundance: NA
v_gene: TRBV7-3
CDR3aa: CASSARGRPWEAFF
CDR3nt: TGTGCCAGCAGCGCACGAGGAAGACCTTGGGAAGCTTTCTTT

d_gene: NA
j_gene: TRBJ1-2
abundance: few
v_gene: TRBV7-2
CDR3aa: CASSSLSVGYTF
CDR3nt: TGTGCCAGCAGCTCGTTATCGGTAGGCTACACCTTC

d_gene: TRBD1
j_gene: TRBJ1-2
abundance: NA
v_gene: TRBV5-1
CDR3aa: CASSSRTGKNYGYTF
CDR3nt: TGCGCCAGCAGCTCGCGGACAGGGAAAAACTATGGCTACACCTTC

d_gene: TRBD2
j_gene: TRBJ2-2
abundance: NA
v_gene: TRBV6-5
CDR3aa: CASLAGGGTGELFF
CDR3nt: TGTGCCAGTCTAGCGGGAGGTGGCACCGGGGAGCTGTTTTTT

d_gene: NA
j_gene: TRBJ2-2
abundance: NA
v_gene: TRBV15
CDR3aa: CATSRKPGQNTGELFF
CDR3nt: TGTGCCACCAGCAGAAAACCGGGACAGAACACCGGGGAGCTGTTTTTT

d_gene: TRBD2
j_gene: TRBJ2-2
abundance: NA
v_gene: TRBV6-5
CDR3aa: CASRLSGRAGGELFF
CDR3nt: TGTGCCAGCAGGCTAAGCGGGAGGGCCGGCGGGGAGCTGTTTTTT

d_gene: NA
j_gene: TRBJ2-3
abundance: NA
v_gene: TRBV5-1
CDR3aa: CASSIQAASTDTQYF
CDR3nt: TGCGCCAGCAGCATACAAGCGGCTAGCACAGATACGCAGTATTTT

d_gene: NA
j_gene: TRBJ1-1
abundance: NA
v_gene: TRBV30
CDR3aa: CAWRWVGPNTEAFF
CDR3nt: TGTGCCTGGAGATGGGTGGGGCCGAACACTGAAGCTTTCTTT

d_gene: NA
j_gene: TRBJ2-5
abundance: NA
v_gene: TRBV29-1
CDR3aa: CSVAPSGAKETQYF
CDR3nt: TGCAGCGTTGCCCCAAGCGGAGCTAAAGAGACCCAGTACTTC

d_gene: TRBD2
j_gene: TRBJ2-1
abundance: NA
v_gene: TRBV20-1
CDR3aa: CSAYLAVQFF
CDR3nt: TGCAGTGCTTACCTAGCGGTGCAGTTCTTC

d_gene: TRBD1
j_gene: TRBJ1-2
abundance: few
v_gene: TRBV6-5
CDR3aa: CASRDRGAEGYTF
CDR3nt: TGTGCCAGTCGGGACAGGGGCGCGGAGGGCTACACCTTC

d_gene: TRBD1
j_gene: TRBJ2-5
abundance: NA
v_gene: TRBV6-1
CDR3aa: CASSVPRDRKETQYF
CDR3nt: TGTGCCAGCAGTGTCCCCCGGGACAGAAAAGAGACCCAGTACTTC

d_gene: NA
j_gene: TRBJ2-1
abundance: NA
v_gene: TRBV7-9
CDR3aa: CASSSGGRGTTQFF
CDR3nt: TGTGCCAGCAGCTCCGGGGGTCGGGGGACCACCCAGTTCTTC

d_gene: NA
j_gene: TRBJ2-1
abundance: NA
v_gene: TRBV4-1
CDR3aa: CASSLLLISEQFF
CDR3nt: TGCGCCAGCAGCCTCCTCTTAATCAGTGAGCAGTTCTTC

d_gene: NA
j_gene: TRBJ1-4
abundance: NA
v_gene: TRBV12-5
CDR3aa: CASGLGSATNEKLFF
CDR3nt: TGTGCTAGTGGTTTGGGCAGTGCAACTAATGAAAAACTGTTTTTT

d_gene: NA
j_gene: TRBJ1-2
abundance: NA
v_gene: TRBV4-2
CDR3aa: CASSQVIGSAAGYTF
CDR3nt: TGTGCCAGCAGCCAAGTCATAGGGTCGGCGGCTGGCTACACCTTC

d_gene: NA
j_gene: TRBJ1-1
abundance: NA
v_gene: TRBV29-1
CDR3aa: CSSEENTEAFF
CDR3nt: TGCAGCTCTGAAGAGAACACTGAAGCTTTCTTT

d_gene: NA
j_gene: TRBJ2-1
abundance: NA
v_gene: TRBV10-1
CDR3aa: CASSVGTGGHEQFF
CDR3nt: TGCGCCAGCAGTGTCGGGACCGGGGGGCATGAGCAGTTCTTC

d_gene: NA
j_gene: TRBJ2-7
abundance: few
v_gene: TRBV2
CDR3aa: CASSSERSSYEQYF
CDR3nt: TGTGCCAGCAGTAGCGAACGGAGCTCCTACGAGCAGTACTTC

d_gene: NA
j_gene: TRBJ1-5
abundance: NA
v_gene: TRBV19
CDR3aa: CASQESWRVVSNQPQHF
CDR3nt: TGTGCCAGCCAAGAGTCCTGGAGAGTCGTTTCGAATCAGCCCCAGCATTTT

d_gene: TRBD1
j_gene: TRBJ2-7
abundance: NA
v_gene: TRBV19
CDR3aa: CASSTSSTGSFAYEQYF
CDR3nt: TGTGCCAGTAGTACTTCGTCGACAGGGTCGTTTGCTTACGAGCAGTACTTC

d_gene: TRBD1
j_gene: TRBJ1-2
abundance: NA
v_gene: TRBV2
CDR3aa: CASSRGQGPADGYTF
CDR3nt: TGTGCCAGCAGCCGGGGACAGGGGCCCGCGGATGGCTACACCTTC

d_gene: TRBD2
j_gene: TRBJ2-3
abundance: NA
v_gene: TRBV6-1
CDR3aa: CASSVLAASTDTQYF
CDR3nt: TGTGCCAGCAGTGTTCTAGCGGCTAGCACAGATACGCAGTATTTT

d_gene: NA
j_gene: TRBJ2-4
abundance: NA
v_gene: TRBV6-5
CDR3aa: CASRNTGKKNIQYF
CDR3nt: TGTGCCAGCAGAAACACAGGGAAGAAAAACATTCAGTACTTC

d_gene: NA
j_gene: TRBJ1-5
abundance: NA
v_gene: TRBV6-1
CDR3aa: CASGGEMGANQPQHF
CDR3nt: TGTGCCAGTGGGGGGGAGATGGGGGCCAATCAGCCCCAGCATTTT